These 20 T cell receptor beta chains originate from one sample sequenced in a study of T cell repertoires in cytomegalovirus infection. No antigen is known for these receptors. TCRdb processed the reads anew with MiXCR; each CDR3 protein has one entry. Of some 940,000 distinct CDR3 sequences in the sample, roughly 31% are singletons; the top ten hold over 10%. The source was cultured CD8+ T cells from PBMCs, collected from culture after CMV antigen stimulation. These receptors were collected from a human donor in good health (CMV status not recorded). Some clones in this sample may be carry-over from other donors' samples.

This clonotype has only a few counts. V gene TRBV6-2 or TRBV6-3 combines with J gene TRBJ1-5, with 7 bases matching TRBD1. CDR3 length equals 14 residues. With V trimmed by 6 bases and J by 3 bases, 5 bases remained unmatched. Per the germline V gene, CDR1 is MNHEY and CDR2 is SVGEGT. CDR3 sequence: CASSRGQDNQPQHF. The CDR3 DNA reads TGTGCCAGCAGCCGTGGACAGGACAATCAGCCCCAGCATTTT.

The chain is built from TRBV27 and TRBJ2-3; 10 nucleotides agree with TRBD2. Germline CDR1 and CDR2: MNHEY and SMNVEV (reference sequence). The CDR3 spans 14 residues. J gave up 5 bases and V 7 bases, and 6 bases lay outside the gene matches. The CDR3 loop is CASKRGGRGDTQYF. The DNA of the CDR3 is TGTGCCAGCAAGCGGGGGGGGCGGGGAGATACGCAGTATTTT.

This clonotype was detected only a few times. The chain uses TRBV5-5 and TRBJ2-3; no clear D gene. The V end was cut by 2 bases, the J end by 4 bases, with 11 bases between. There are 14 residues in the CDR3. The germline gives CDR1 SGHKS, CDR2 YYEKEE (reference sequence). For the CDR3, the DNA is TGTGCCAGCAGCTTTCACCCGGGTTCAGATACGCAGTATTTT. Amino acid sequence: CASSFHPGSDTQYF.

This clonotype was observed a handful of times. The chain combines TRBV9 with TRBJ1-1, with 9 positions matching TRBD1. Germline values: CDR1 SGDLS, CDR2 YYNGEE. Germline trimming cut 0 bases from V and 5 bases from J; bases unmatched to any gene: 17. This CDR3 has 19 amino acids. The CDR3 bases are TGTGCCAGCAGCGTAGGGGGAGGGGGACAGGGAGAATGGAGTACTGAAGCTTTCTTT. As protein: CASSVGGGGQGEWSTEAFF.

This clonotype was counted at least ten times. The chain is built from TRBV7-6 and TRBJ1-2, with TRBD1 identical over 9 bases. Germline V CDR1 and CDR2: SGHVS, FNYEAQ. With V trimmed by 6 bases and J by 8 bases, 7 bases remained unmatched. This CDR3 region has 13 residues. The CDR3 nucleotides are TGTGCCAGCAGAGCACAGGGGGCAGAGGGCTACACCTTC. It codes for CASRAQGAEGYTF.

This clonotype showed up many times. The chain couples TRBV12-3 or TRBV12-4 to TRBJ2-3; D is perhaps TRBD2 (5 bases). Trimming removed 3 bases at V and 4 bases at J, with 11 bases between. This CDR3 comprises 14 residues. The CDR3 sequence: CASSFSLAPDTQYF. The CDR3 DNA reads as TGTGCCAGCAGTTTCAGTCTAGCTCCAGATACGCAGTATTTT.

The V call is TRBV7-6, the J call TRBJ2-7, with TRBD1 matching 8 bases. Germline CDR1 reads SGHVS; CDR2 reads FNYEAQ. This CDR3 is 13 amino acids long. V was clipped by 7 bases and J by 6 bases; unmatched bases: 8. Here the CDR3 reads CASTRTGQGEQYF. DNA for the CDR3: TGTGCCAGCACACGGACAGGGCAAGGCGAGCAGTACTTC.

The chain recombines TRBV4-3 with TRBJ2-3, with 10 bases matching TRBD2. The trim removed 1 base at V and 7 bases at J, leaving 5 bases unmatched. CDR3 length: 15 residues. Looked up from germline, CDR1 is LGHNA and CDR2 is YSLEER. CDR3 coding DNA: TGCGCCAGCAGCCAAGGGAGCGGGGGGGCGAATACGCAGTATTTT. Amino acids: CASSQGSGGANTQYF.

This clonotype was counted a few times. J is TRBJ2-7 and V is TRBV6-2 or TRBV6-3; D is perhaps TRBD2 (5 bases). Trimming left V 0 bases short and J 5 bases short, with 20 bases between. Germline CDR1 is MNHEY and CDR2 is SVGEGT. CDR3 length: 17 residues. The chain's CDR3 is CASSYSVLLHEGHEQYF. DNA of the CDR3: TGTGCCAGCAGTTACTCGGTTTTGTTGCATGAGGGCCACGAGCAGTACTTC.

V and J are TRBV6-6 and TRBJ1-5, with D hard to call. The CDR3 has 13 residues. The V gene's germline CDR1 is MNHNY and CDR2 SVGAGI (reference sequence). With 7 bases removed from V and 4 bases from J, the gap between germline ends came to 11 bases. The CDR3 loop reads CASTERANQPQHF. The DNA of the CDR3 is TGTGCCAGCACCGAGAGAGCAAATCAGCCCCAGCATTTT.

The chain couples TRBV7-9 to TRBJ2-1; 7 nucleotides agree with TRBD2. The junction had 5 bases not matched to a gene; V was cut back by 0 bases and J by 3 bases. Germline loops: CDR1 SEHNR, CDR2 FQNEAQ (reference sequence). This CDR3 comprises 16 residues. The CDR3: CASSLADRGDYNEQFF. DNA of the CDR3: TGTGCCAGCAGCTTAGCGGATCGGGGGGACTACAATGAGCAGTTCTTC.

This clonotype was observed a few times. In nucleotides, the CDR3 is TGCGCCAGCAGCCAAGACCCATGGGGGAACTATGGCTACACCTTC. This gives the protein CASSQDPWGNYGYTF. The gene calls are TRBV4-1 and TRBJ1-2; a possible D gene is TRBD1 (5 bases). The CDR3 extends over 15 amino acids. Trimming pared 0 bases from V and 2 bases from J, leaving 10 bases between. Germline V gene lookup returns CDR1 MGHRA and CDR2 YSYEKL.

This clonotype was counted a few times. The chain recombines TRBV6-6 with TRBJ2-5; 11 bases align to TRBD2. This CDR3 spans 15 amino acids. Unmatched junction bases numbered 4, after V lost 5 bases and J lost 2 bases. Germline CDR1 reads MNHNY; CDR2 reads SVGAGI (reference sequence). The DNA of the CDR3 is TGTGCCAGCAGTGTACTAGCGGGGGTGCAAGAGACCCAGTACTTC. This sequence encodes CASSVLAGVQETQYF.

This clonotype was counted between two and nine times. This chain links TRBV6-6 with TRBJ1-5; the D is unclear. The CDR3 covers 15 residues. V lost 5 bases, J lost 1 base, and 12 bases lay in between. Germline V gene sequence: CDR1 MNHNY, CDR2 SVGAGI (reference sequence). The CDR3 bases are TGTGCCAGCAGTGAGCCCCGCCTAAGCAATCAGCCCCAGCATTTT. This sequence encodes CASSEPRLSNQPQHF.

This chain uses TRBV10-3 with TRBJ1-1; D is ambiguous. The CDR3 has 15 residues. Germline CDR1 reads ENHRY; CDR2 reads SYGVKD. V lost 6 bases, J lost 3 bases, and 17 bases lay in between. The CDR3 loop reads CAIRTGIGEDTEAFF. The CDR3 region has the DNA TGTGCCATCAGAACGGGGATTGGTGAGGACACTGAAGCTTTCTTT.

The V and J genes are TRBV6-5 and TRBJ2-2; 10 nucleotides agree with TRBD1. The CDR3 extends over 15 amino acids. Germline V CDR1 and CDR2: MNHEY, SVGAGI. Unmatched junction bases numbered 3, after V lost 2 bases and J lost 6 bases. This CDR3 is CASSYTGQGAGELFF. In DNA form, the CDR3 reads TGTGCCAGCAGTTACACCGGACAGGGGGCCGGGGAGCTGTTTTTT.

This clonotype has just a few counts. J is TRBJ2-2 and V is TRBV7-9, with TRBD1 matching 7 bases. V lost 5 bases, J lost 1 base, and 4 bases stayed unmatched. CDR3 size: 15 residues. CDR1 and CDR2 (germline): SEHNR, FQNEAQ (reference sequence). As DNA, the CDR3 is TGTGCCAGCAGCCCCGGGACAGAGAACACCGGGGAGCTGTTTTTT. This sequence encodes CASSPGTENTGELFF.

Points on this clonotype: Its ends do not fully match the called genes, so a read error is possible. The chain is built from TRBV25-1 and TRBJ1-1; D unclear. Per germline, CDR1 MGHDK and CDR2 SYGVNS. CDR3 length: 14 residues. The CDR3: CASSERNVLVAAIF. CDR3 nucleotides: TGTGCCAGCAGTGAAAGAAATGTTCTGGTTGCAGCAATCTTT.

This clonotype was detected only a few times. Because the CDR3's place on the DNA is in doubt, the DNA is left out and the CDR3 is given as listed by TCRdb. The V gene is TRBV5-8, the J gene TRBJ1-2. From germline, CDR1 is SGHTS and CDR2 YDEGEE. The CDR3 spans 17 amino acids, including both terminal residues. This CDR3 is CCSCASSLGEGPYGYTF.

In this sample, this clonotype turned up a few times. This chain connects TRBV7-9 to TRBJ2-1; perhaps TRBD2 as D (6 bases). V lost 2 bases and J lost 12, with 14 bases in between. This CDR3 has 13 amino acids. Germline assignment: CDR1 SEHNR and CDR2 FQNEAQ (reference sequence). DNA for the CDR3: TGTGCCAGCAGCTTACCCGGGGTCGGGGGGCAGTTCTTC. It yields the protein CASSLPGVGGQFF.